This T cell receptor beta chain was identified in a study of cytomegalovirus exposure and HLA in healthy donors. The PCR ran on 60 Vbeta and 13 Jbeta primers. TCRdb's table, derived via immunoSEQ multiplex PCR, lists solely in-frame clones and lacks some. The table has around 140,000 clones, roughly 78% seen once. The CDR3 spans 14 residues. The trim removed 7 bases at V and 7 bases at J, leaving 8 bases unmatched. Germline V lookup: CDR1 MNHNS, CDR2 SASEGT. The sequence was obtained from a female donor in good health and CMV-seronegative. This chain joins TRBV6-1 and TRBJ2-2; 8 nucleotides agree with TRBD2. The source material was PBMCs. CDR3 DNA: TGTGCCAGCAATAGCGGGAACGAGAACGGGGAGCTGTTTTTT. Its protein product is CASNSGNENGELFF.